This TCR beta chain was observed in a study of blood T cell repertoires in COVID-19. Some clones are missing from TCRdb's copy, which holds only in-frame ones; the method was immunoSEQ multiplex PCR. The sample yields 350,000 to 400,000 clones, around 87% seen once. The V gene lost 2 bases and the J gene lost 8 bases, with 9 bases spanning the gap. From germline, CDR1 is MDHEN and CDR2 SYDVKM. This CDR3 region has 12 residues. The V and J genes are TRBV28 and TRBJ1-2; tentatively, D is TRBD1 (5 bases). The sample comprised PBMCs or T cells enriched from blood (not recorded which). The TCR comes from a man aged 40-50 years in a cohort exposed to, infected with or recovered from COVID-19 (not recorded which). For the CDR3, the DNA is TGTGCCAGCAGTTTACAGGGCTTAGGCTACACCTTC. Its protein is CASSLQGLGYTF.